A selection of T cell receptor beta chains follows, all from one sample in a study of blood T cell repertoires in COVID-19. The repertoire was sequenced with immunoSEQ multiplex PCR; TCRdb's copy has only in-frame clones and lacks some. Here the sample spans approximately 150,000 clones, more than 65% being singletons. The sequenced material came from peripheral blood. These receptors originate from a man between 70 and 80 years old with active or convalescent COVID-19. CDR3s include the opening cysteine and the closing phenylalanine or tryptophan. The order of the fields is V gene, J gene, CDR3 protein.

V gene: TRBV7-6; J gene: TRBJ2-6; CDR3 protein: CASSTDRVGANVLTF
V gene: TRBV29-1; J gene: TRBJ2-1; CDR3 protein: CSVTSGSYNEQFF
V gene: TRBV5-1; J gene: TRBJ2-6; CDR3 protein: CASSLGTGRSGANVLTF
V gene: TRBV10-2; J gene: TRBJ1-5; CDR3 protein: CASSEPQAGYQPQHF
V gene: TRBV24-1; J gene: TRBJ1-4; CDR3 protein: CATSGDADEKLFF
V gene: TRBV6-5; J gene: TRBJ1-1; CDR3 protein: CASSYLTGENTEAFF
V gene: TRBV19; J gene: TRBJ1-2; CDR3 protein: CASSMSVNYNYGYTF
V gene: TRBV7-2; J gene: TRBJ1-5; CDR3 protein: CASSLQTGSNQPQHF
V gene: TRBV24-1; J gene: TRBJ1-2; CDR3 protein: CATSEGQGYGYTF
V gene: TRBV5-1; J gene: TRBJ2-3; CDR3 protein: CASSRGAGGRDTQYF
V gene: TRBV10-3; J gene: TRBJ2-7; CDR3 protein: CAISEADYEQYF
V gene: TRBV9; J gene: TRBJ2-2; CDR3 protein: CASSVAIAGAGTGELFF
V gene: TRBV6-2/TRBV6-3; J gene: TRBJ2-1; CDR3 protein: CASSLGLAGVYNEQFF
V gene: TRBV27; J gene: TRBJ1-1; CDR3 protein: CASSLTRSTEAFF
V gene: TRBV2; J gene: TRBJ2-1; CDR3 protein: CASSDPLVGQFF
V gene: TRBV6-5; J gene: TRBJ2-1; CDR3 protein: CASSYRRTSGGNEQFF
V gene: TRBV24-1; J gene: TRBJ2-2; CDR3 protein: CATSGQGSRWLFF
V gene: TRBV9; J gene: TRBJ2-1; CDR3 protein: CASSAGWDFLPFNEQFF
V gene: TRBV5-1; J gene: TRBJ2-1; CDR3 protein: CASSLAGGENEQFF
V gene: TRBV7-2; J gene: TRBJ1-5; CDR3 protein: CASSFFRPGGNQPQHF
V gene: TRBV7-2; J gene: TRBJ1-1; CDR3 protein: CASSLSGSGGAGTEAFF
V gene: TRBV24-1; J gene: TRBJ2-2; CDR3 protein: CATSVSGTANTGELFF
V gene: TRBV19; J gene: TRBJ2-2; CDR3 protein: CASSIGRGGELFF
V gene: TRBV9; J gene: TRBJ2-5; CDR3 protein: CASSVDRGGETQYF